The source of this T cell receptor (beta chain) is a study of CD8+ T cells in alopecia areata listed by TCRdb under 2018. Study-level background: The treated patients took part in an open-label pilot trial in which moderate-to-severe alopecia areata was treated with oral tofacitinib at 5 to 10 mg twice daily. High-throughput TCRbeta sequencing was used to examine T cell clonal expansion in alopecia areata in both the C3H/HeJ mouse model and human patients. Tofacitinib was given for 6 to 18 months, followed by 6 months of follow-up off drug to assess delayed response and recurrence. RNA was obtained with the PAXgene miRNA kit for fixed scalp, the miRNeasy kit for PBMCs, and the RNeasy kit for mouse skin. Clonality in the scalp was compared among normal scalp (n=4), patchy alopecia areata scalp (n=8), and alopecia totalis/universalis scalp (n=8). TCRbeta CDR3 regions were amplified by immunoSEQ multiplex PCR using 35 Vbeta forward and 13 Jbeta reverse primers. Scalp tissue and sorted CD4+ and CD8+ peripheral blood T cells from patchy and totalis/universalis alopecia areata patients and from healthy controls were covered by human TCRbeta sequencing. Biopsies were taken from tofacitinib-treated patients at baseline and at 4 and 24 weeks of treatment, and a later scalp biopsy was taken in several of the tofacitinib-treated patients. For the treated patients, the SALT score, which quantifies what percentage of scalp surface area is affected, served as the measure of disease severity.

Summary of the overall study and its limitations: The treated cohort was small, with a single nonresponder, so links between baseline CD8+ expansion and response need larger studies. Higher clonality and more expanded CD8+ clones were observed in lesional scalp than in normal scalp, particularly in alopecia totalis/universalis, a finding suggestive of antigenic drive. Tofacitinib significantly decreased scalp clonality and the number of expanded CD8+ clones among the top 100 scalp clones. Shared TCR sequences between patients were less evident than in mice, which may be partly attributable to HLA diversity in the patient population. Many expanded lesional clones were found to persist in scalp and blood during tofacitinib treatment, and relapse after treatment cessation may be partly explained by this persistence. Unlike mouse skin, which is dominated by gammadelta T cells, normal human skin has resident alphabeta T cells that are also sequenced, and this complicates analysis of the scalp TCR repertoire.

In regard to this clone: Its antigen is still unknown. Within one base of it there is no much larger clone, and no base qualities were kept.

Reading the label with the study, this specimen's time point is: less than 25 weeks on oral tofacitinib. Per the publication, the treatment or condition label means: oral pan-JAK inhibitor, 5-10 mg twice daily. Peripheral blood and lesional scalp punch biopsies were obtained from patients with alopecia areata. PBMCs were isolated by density centrifugation and stained for CD3, CD4 and CD8, after which CD4+ and CD8+ T cells were sorted on a FACSAria. In the germline V gene (reference sequence), CDR1 corresponds to MNHEY and CDR2 to SMNVEV. The CDR3 goes from the cysteine to the phenylalanine over 14 residues. Here the CDR3 DNA is all that survives: 42 bases in frame from base 1. Here V drops 2 bases and J drops 7 bases, and the junction holds 2 bases not matched to any gene. Libraries were prepared through the immunoSEQ multiplex PCR assay. To provide template for TCR sequencing, every sample had RNA extracted and reverse transcribed into cDNA. First-strand cDNA was synthesized with SuperScript III using a 2:1 mix of oligo-dT and random hexamers. A synthetic immune receptor repertoire was used to measure amplification bias, and any remaining bias was corrected computationally. The original pipeline was this. After raw reads were preprocessed to remove errors, the CDR3 was defined following IMGT conventions as running from the conserved cysteine to phenylalanine. Clonality was computed as 1 minus the Shannon entropy, with the entropy normalized by log2 of the number of productive unique TCRs. Whether scalp clones were CD4 or CD8 was inferred by matching scalp TCRbeta sequences against CD4 and CD8 repertoires sorted from blood. TCRdb retrieved this table from immuneACCESS and kept in-frame rearrangements only. Not all clones are present; in checked studies, unresolved V genes account for under half, and no reason is known for the remainder. V and J calls and clone size are those listed in that table; D and trimming were worked out from the DNA. Within this sample are 79,000 or so clones, with around 60% of them counted one time only. The ten largest clones add up to about a quarter of the sample.

This chain is built from TRBV27 and TRBJ1-6; 7 bases in the middle match TRBD1. The clonotype was recovered from a human donor with alopecia areata. Material: CD8+ T cells sorted from blood, obtained at week 24, from a patient treated with tofacitinib. The DNA reads TGTGCCAGCAGTTTAGGGACAGCCAATTCACCCCTCCACTTT. It encodes CASSLGTANSPLHF.